The 21 T cell receptor beta chains below were found in one sample sequenced in a study of CD8 T cells in Susac syndrome. RNA, at about 0.45 to 1 ug, was reverse transcribed with random hexamers. Each CDR3 protein gets one entry after TCRdb re-called the immunoSEQ multiplex PCR reads with MiXCR. The sample carries approximately 77,000 distinct CDR3 sequences, roughly 91% recorded once. The specimen was CD4+ T cells from PBMCs. Source of these receptors: a human donor with Susac syndrome.

This clonotype showed up just once. The chain carries TRBV3-1 and TRBJ2-5; 7 bases agree with TRBD2. The trim removed 3 bases at V and 3 bases at J, leaving 4 bases unmatched. CDR1 LGHDT and CDR2 YNNKEL come from the germline V gene (reference sequence). This CDR3 region has 14 residues. Written as DNA, the CDR3 is TGTGCCAGCAGCCACCGGGACTATAAAGAGACCCAGTACTTC. This codes for CASSHRDYKETQYF.

J is TRBJ1-6 and V is TRBV2; TRBD1 matches at 7 bases. Unmatched junction bases numbered 9, after V lost 6 bases and J lost 7 bases. The CDR3 has 15 residues. Germline CDR1 SNHLY, CDR2 FYNNEI. The CDR3 here is CASSPDRVWNSPLHF. CDR3 DNA: TGTGCCAGCAGCCCAGACAGGGTTTGGAATTCACCCCTCCACTTT. Drawing the rest from reference TRBV2 and TRBJ1-6, the complete variable domain is EPEVTQTPSHQVTQMGQEVILRCVPISNHLYFYWYRQILGQKVEFLVSFYNNEISEKSEIFDDQFSVERPDGSNFTLKIRSTKLEDSAMYFCASSPDRVWNSPLHFGNGTRLTVT.

The CDR3 DNA reads TGCAGCGCCCGACTAGCGGGGGACTACGAGCAGTACTTC. This sequence encodes CSARLAGDYEQYF. V gene TRBV29-1 combines with J gene TRBJ2-7; 12 bases fit TRBD2. This CDR3 has 13 amino acids. Trimming at V came to 7 bases and at J to 3 bases, leaving 4 bases not matched to a gene. CDR1 is SQVTM, CDR2 ANQGSEA, per germline.

The chain employs TRBV6-5 and TRBJ1-1; the D gene is possibly TRBD1 (5 bases). Trimming pared 5 bases from V and 3 bases from J, leaving 13 bases between. The CDR3 length is 14 residues. Per germline, CDR1 MNHEY and CDR2 SVGAGI. In DNA form, the CDR3 reads TGTGCCAGCAGTCGCCCCGGGGCCGACACTGAAGCTTTCTTT. Amino acids: CASSRPGADTEAFF.

The chain joins TRBV9 to TRBJ2-3; D perhaps matches TRBD1 (7 bases). The germline V gene encodes CDR1 SGDLS and CDR2 YYNGEE. V was trimmed by 3 bases and J by 1 base, leaving 15 bases between them. CDR3 size: 16 residues. This CDR3 is CASSGAGGTGTDTQYF. The CDR3 bases are TGTGCCAGCAGCGGCGCAGGCGGGACAGGCACAGATACGCAGTATTTT. Based on the CDR3 plus reference TRBV9 and TRBJ2-3, the full variable domain is DSGVTQTPKHLITATGQRVTLRCSPRSGDLSVYWYQQSLDQGLQFLIQYYNGEERAKGNILERFSAQQFPDLHSELNLSSLELGDSALYFCASSGAGGTGTDTQYFGPGTRLTVL.

This chain connects TRBV5-1 to TRBJ2-1; maybe TRBD2 (6 bases). Germline V gene sequence: CDR1 SGHRS, CDR2 YFSETQ. This CDR3 comprises 14 residues. V was shortened by 4 bases and J by 6 bases, with 14 bases between the two germline ends. The CDR3 is CASSGGNGVNEQFF. The CDR3 bases are TGCGCCAGCAGCGGGGGGAATGGTGTCAATGAGCAGTTCTTC.

CDR3 in DNA: TGCGCCAGCAGCTCCAAGGTTGCCCGCAACACCGGGGAGCTGTTTTTT. Translated: CASSSKVARNTGELFF. This chain joins TRBV5-1 and TRBJ2-2, with no clear D. Trimming shortened V by 3 bases and J by 2 bases, and 14 bases separated the two germline ends. The germline V gene has CDR1 SGHRS and CDR2 YFSETQ. The CDR3 consists of 16 residues.

The chain uses TRBV19 and TRBJ2-1; TRBD2 is a possible D gene (6 bases). Germline V CDR1 and CDR2: LNHDA, SQIVND (reference sequence). V lost 8 bases, J lost 5 bases, and 19 bases lay in between. The length of the CDR3 is 15 residues. In DNA, the CDR3 is TGTGCCAGTGGTTCAGGCGGGGCCAATAACAATGAGCAGTTCTTC. It is translated as CASGSGGANNNEQFF. The whole variable domain, filled in from reference TRBV19 and TRBJ2-1, reads DGGITQSPKYLFRKEGQNVTLSCEQNLNHDAMYWYRQDPGQGLRLIYYSQIVNDFQKGDIAEGYSVSREKKESFPLTVTSAQKNPTAFYLCASGSGGANNNEQFFGPGTRLTVL.

The chain combines TRBV18 with TRBJ2-5; D is undetermined. There are 13 residues in the CDR3. Germline lookup yields CDR1 KGHSH and CDR2 LQKENI. V dropped 6 bases and J dropped 5 bases, with 13 bases sitting between them. This chain's CDR3 is CASSPTFGETQYF. DNA for the CDR3: TGTGCCAGCTCTCCCACATTTGGTGAGACCCAGTACTTC.

V usage is TRBV7-7 and J usage is TRBJ2-1, with a weak D call TRBD1 (6 bases). The CDR3 runs 15 residues. CDR1 SSHAT and CDR2 FNYEAQ come from the germline V gene (reference sequence). V dropped 1 base and J dropped 0 bases, with 7 bases sitting between them. The CDR3: CASSLVGASYNEQFF. CDR3 DNA: TGTGCCAGCAGCTTAGTGGGGGCCTCCTACAATGAGCAGTTCTTC.

The chain links TRBV4-3 to TRBJ2-1; the match to TRBD1 covers 7 bases. V lost 4 bases and J lost 1; bases outside the gene matches: 7. The CDR3 contains 16 residues. CDR1 is LGHNA, CDR2 YSLEER, per germline. This CDR3 is CASSRGTVFSYNEQFF. CDR3 bases: TGCGCCAGCAGCCGAGGGACAGTGTTTTCCTACAATGAGCAGTTCTTC.

The chain couples TRBV6-5 to TRBJ1-6; weak D call: TRBD1 (5 bases). V was pared by 6 bases and J by 7 bases, with 7 bases between. The CDR3 contains 12 residues. Germline values: CDR1 MNHEY, CDR2 SVGAGI. The CDR3 sequence is CASRQGNSPLHF. The CDR3, as DNA: TGTGCCAGCAGGCAGGGCAATTCACCCCTCCACTTT.

This clonotype was seen a single time. V gene TRBV9 combines with J gene TRBJ2-7; either TRBD1 or TRBD2 may supply D (6 bases each). V shed 2 bases and J shed 1 base, with 13 bases lying between them. The germline gives CDR1 SGDLS, CDR2 YYNGEE. The CDR3 covers 15 residues. CDR3: CASSVLGGWSYEQYF. The CDR3 DNA reads as TGTGCCAGCAGCGTTCTAGGGGGGTGGTCCTACGAGCAGTACTTC.

The rearrangement links TRBV7-2 to TRBJ2-7; 7 bases match TRBD1. V shed 3 bases and J 2 bases; nucleotides not matched to a gene: 7. Germline-derived CDR1 and CDR2 are SGHTA and FQGNSA. This CDR3 contains 15 residues. The CDR3 coding sequence is TGTGCCAGCAGCTTGAGGACAGGTTCTGCCTACGAGCAGTACTTC. Amino acids: CASSLRTGSAYEQYF.

The chain joins TRBV29-1 to TRBJ2-1; D is perhaps TRBD1 or TRBD2 (5 bases each). Looked up from germline, CDR1 is SQVTM and CDR2 is ANQGSEA. The CDR3 is made up of 16 amino acids. The CDR3 sequence: CGLIGTVWSSYNEQFF. CDR3 sequence (DNA): TGCGGTCTAATAGGGACGGTATGGAGCTCCTACAATGAGCAGTTCTTC.

The genes are TRBV18 and TRBJ1-1; 10 bases align to TRBD1. CDR3 length: 17 amino acids. Looked up from germline, CDR1 is KGHSH and CDR2 is LQKENI. V shed 6 bases and J 5 bases; nucleotides not matched to a gene: 15. This chain's CDR3 is CASSPGQGWDRGTEAFF. CDR3 in DNA: TGTGCCAGCTCGCCGGGACAGGGGTGGGACCGAGGGACTGAAGCTTTCTTT. Supplemented by reference TRBV18 and TRBJ1-1, the full variable domain reads NAGVMQNPRHLVRRRGQEARLRCSPMKGHSHVYWYRQLPEEGLKFMVYLQKENIIDESGMPKERFSAEFPKEGPSILRIQQVVRGDSAAYFCASSPGQGWDRGTEAFFGQGTRLTVV.

The V and J genes are TRBV9 and TRBJ2-7, with 9 bases aligning to TRBD1. J lost 0 bases, V lost 1 base, and 5 bases had no gene match. The length of the CDR3 is 16 residues. Germline values: CDR1 SGDLS, CDR2 YYNGEE. The CDR3 is CASSVQGQGSSYEQYF. The CDR3 DNA follows: TGTGCCAGCAGCGTACAGGGACAGGGAAGCTCCTACGAGCAGTACTTC. The whole variable domain, remainder taken from reference TRBV9 and TRBJ2-7, is DSGVTQTPKHLITATGQRVTLRCSPRSGDLSVYWYQQSLDQGLQFLIQYYNGEERAKGNILERFSAQQFPDLHSELNLSSLELGDSALYFCASSVQGQGSSYEQYFGPGTRLTVT.

This chain uses TRBV20-1 with TRBJ1-1, with D perhaps matching TRBD1 (6 bases). The V end was cut by 1 base, the J end by 7 bases, with 13 bases between. This CDR3 has 13 amino acids. The germline V gene has CDR1 DFQATT and CDR2 SNEGSKA (reference sequence). CDR3 coding DNA: TGCAGTGCTAGAGGGAGGGGGGTTGGTGAAGCTTTCTTT. It yields the protein CSARGRGVGEAFF.

In this sample, this clonotype turned up once. The rearrangement links TRBV2 to TRBJ2-2; D possibly uses TRBD1 or TRBD2 (5 bases each). The CDR3 contains 16 residues. Trimming shortened V by 6 bases and J by 3 bases, and 17 bases separated the two germline ends. Looked up from germline, CDR1 is SNHLY and CDR2 is FYNNEI. The DNA of the CDR3 is TGTGCCAGCAGCCCCTTGGGGGACGGAGACACCGGGGAGCTGTTTTTT. This gives the protein CASSPLGDGDTGELFF.

This chain's CDR3 is CASSFLQGGYTF. The CDR3 nucleotides read TGTGCCAGCAGTTTCCTACAGGGGGGCTACACCTTC. The chain employs TRBV28 and TRBJ1-2, with 7 positions matching TRBD1. Losses at the gene ends were 3 bases for V and 8 bases for J; bases not matched to a gene: 3. Germline V gives CDR1 MDHEN, CDR2 SYDVKM. The CDR3 extends over 12 amino acids.

The chain uses TRBV6-5 and TRBJ2-6; D gene uncertain. The CDR3 is made up of 14 amino acids. V lost 5 bases and J 0 bases, leaving 5 bases between the germline ends. CDR1 MNHEY and CDR2 SVGAGI come from the germline V gene. The CDR3 DNA reads as TGTGCCAGCAGTCCTACCTCTGGGGCCAACGTCCTGACTTTC. Amino acids: CASSPTSGANVLTF.